This T cell receptor beta chain was captured by sequencing in a study of vaccination and CD4 T cells after COVID-19. The assay that was used to sequence DNA from cultured CD4+ T cells was the Oncomine TCR Beta short-read assay. Genomic DNA was isolated from CD4+ T cells that had been cultured. One entry per CDR3 protein results from TCRdb running MiXCR on the PCR reads. The sample lists about 11,000 distinct CDR3 sequences; around 64% were seen once. The V gene's germline CDR1 is DFQATT and CDR2 SNEGSKA (reference sequence). The V end was cut by 2 bases, the J end by 2 bases, with 13 bases between. The length of the CDR3 is 15 residues. Indicated treatment: roughly ten-day PBMC culture with coronavirus spike peptide pools or control peptides (ViraFEST assay). A note on this clonotype: Its antigen is undetermined.

The chain has TRBV20-1 and TRBJ1-5; D perhaps matches TRBD1 (5 bases). This TCR was sampled from a human donor who had recovered from COVID-19. Sequencing input: CD4+ T cells from blood, cultured in vitro. CDR3 sequence: CSARRGQGGNQPQHF. CDR3 nucleotide sequence: TGCAGTGCTAGACGTGGTCAGGGTGGCAATCAGCCCCAGCATTTT.